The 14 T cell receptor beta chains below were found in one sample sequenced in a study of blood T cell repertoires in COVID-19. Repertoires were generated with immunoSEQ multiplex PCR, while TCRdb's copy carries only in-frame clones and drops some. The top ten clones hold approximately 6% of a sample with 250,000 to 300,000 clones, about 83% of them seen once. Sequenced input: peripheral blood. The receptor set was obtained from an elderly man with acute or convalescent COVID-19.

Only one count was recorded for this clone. CDR3 coding DNA: TGTGCCAGCAGCCAAGACAGCGGGAGGGCCTACGAGCAGTACTTC. Amino acid sequence: CASSQDSGRAYEQYF. V usage is TRBV3-1 (or the pseudogene TRBV3-2) and J usage is TRBJ2-7, with 10 nucleotides matching TRBD2. CDR1 and CDR2 (germline): LGHDT, YNNKEL (reference sequence). CDR3 length equals 15 residues. V shed 0 bases and J 2 bases; nucleotides not matched to a gene: 1.

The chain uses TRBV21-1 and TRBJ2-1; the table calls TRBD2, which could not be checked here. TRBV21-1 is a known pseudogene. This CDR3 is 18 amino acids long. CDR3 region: CASSKVIRASGRYNEQFF. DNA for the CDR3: TGTGCCAGCAGCAAAGTGATTAGGGCTAGCGGGAGGTACAATGAGCAGTTCTTC.

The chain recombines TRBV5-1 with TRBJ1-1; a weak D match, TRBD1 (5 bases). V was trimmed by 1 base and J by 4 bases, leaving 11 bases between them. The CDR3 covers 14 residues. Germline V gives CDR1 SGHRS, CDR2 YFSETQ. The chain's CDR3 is CASSLLQDRTEAFF. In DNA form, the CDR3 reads TGCGCCAGCAGCTTGTTACAGGATCGCACTGAAGCTTTCTTT.

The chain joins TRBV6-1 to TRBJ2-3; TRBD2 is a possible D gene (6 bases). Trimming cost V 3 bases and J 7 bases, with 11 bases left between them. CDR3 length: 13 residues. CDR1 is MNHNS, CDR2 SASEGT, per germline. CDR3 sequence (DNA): TGTGCCAGCAGTGATTGGACTACAAATACGCAGTATTTT. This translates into CASSDWTTNTQYF.

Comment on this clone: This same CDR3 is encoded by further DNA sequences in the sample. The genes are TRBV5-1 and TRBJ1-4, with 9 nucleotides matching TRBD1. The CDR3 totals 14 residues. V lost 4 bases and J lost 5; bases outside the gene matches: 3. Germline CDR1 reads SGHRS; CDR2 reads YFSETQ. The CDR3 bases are TGCGCCAGCAGCCTAGGGACAGGGAATGAAAAACTGTTTTTT. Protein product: CASSLGTGNEKLFF.

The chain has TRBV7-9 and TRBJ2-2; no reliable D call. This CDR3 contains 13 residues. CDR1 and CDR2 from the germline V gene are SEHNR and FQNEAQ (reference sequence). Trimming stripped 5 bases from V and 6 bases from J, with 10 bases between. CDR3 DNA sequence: TGTGCCAGCAGCCTTCTAGTACCCGGGGAGCTGTTTTTT. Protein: CASSLLVPGELFF.

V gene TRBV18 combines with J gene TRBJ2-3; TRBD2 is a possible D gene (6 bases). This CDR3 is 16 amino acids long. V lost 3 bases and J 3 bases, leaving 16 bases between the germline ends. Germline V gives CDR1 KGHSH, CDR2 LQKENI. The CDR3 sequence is CASSPPGGLVTDTQYF. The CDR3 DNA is TGTGCCAGCTCACCCCCCGGGGGACTCGTGACAGATACGCAGTATTTT.

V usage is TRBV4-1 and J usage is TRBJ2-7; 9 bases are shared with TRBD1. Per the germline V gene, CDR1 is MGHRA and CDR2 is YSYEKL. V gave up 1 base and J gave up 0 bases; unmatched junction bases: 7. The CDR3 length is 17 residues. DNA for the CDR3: TGCGCCAGCAGCCAAGGACAGGGGGATCGGTACTCCTACGAGCAGTACTTC. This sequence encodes CASSQGQGDRYSYEQYF.

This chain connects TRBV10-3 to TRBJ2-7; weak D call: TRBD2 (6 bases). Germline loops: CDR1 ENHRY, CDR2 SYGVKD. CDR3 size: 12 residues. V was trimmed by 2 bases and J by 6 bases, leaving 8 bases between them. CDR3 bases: TGTGCCATCAGTGAGGGAGGGTTCGAGCAGTACTTC. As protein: CAISEGGFEQYF.

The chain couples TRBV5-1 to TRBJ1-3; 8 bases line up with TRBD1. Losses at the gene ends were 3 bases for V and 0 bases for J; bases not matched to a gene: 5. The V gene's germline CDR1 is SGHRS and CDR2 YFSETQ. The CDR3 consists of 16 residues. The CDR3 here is CASSSRTGSSGNTIYF. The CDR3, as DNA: TGCGCCAGCAGCTCTCGGACAGGGAGCTCTGGAAACACCATATATTTT.

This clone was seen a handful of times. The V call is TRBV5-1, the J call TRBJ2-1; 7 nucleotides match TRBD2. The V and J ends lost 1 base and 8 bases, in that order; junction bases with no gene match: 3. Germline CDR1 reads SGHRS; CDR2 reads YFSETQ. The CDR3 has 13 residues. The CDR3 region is CASSLTSDHEQFF. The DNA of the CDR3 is TGCGCCAGCAGCTTGACTAGCGACCATGAGCAGTTCTTC.

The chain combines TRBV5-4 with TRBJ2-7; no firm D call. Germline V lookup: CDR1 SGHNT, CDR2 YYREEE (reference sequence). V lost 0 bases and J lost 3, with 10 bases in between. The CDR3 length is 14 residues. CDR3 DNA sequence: TGTGCCAGCAGCTTGGATTTACAACACTACGAGCAGTACTTC. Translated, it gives CASSLDLQHYEQYF. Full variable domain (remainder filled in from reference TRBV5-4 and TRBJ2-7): ETGVTQSPTHLIKTRGQQVTLRCSSQSGHNTVSWYQQALGQGPQFIFQYYREEENGRGNFPPRFSGLQFPNYSSELNVNALELDDSALYLCASSLDLQHYEQYFGPGTRLTVT.

CDR3 amino acids: CATRTGGTEAFF. DNA for the CDR3: TGTGCCACCAGGACAGGGGGCACTGAAGCTTTCTTT. This chain connects TRBV6-5 to TRBJ1-1; 10 bases fit TRBD1. Germline V gives CDR1 MNHEY, CDR2 SVGAGI. The ends lost 10 bases at V and 4 bases at J; junction bases unmatched: 3. The CDR3 covers 12 residues.

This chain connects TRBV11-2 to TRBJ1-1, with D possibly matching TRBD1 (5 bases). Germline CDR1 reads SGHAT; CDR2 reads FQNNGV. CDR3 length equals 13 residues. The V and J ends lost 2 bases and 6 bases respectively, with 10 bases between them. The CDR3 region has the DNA TGTGCCAGCAGCTTACCGGGGGTCGCTGAAGCTTTCTTT. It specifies CASSLPGVAEAFF.